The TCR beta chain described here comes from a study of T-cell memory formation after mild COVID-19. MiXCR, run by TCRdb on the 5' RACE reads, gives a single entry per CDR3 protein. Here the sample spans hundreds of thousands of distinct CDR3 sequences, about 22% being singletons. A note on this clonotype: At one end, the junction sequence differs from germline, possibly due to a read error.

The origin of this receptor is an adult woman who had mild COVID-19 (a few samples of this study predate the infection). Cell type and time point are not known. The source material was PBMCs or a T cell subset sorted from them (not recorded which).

CDR3 residues: CSATGAGGHRYGHTF. The CDR3 DNA reads as TGCAGTGCTACCGGTGCCGGGGGCCACCGCTATGGCCACACCTTC. The chain has TRBV20-1 and TRBJ1-2, with a tentative D call TRBD1 (6 bases). The CDR3 length is 15 residues. Germline V gene sequence: CDR1 DFQATT, CDR2 SNEGSKA (reference sequence).